This T cell receptor beta chain appears in the sequencing data of a study of STAT3 mutations in large granular lymphocyte leukemia. Broader study findings: Suggested: STAT3 mutation was not the ancestral event for these clonal expansions. At least one immunodominant TCR beta clonotype appeared in every T-cell large granular lymphocyte leukemia patient.

Generated by immunoSEQ multiplex PCR, the TCRdb table keeps only in-frame clones and is missing some. The sample gives 35,000 or so clones, roughly 84% of which show up once; roughly 0.39% is in the top ten. Concerning this clone: Its antigen remains unknown. This is likely a read error, given that the CDR3 carries no conserved phenylalanine or tryptophan at its end. Because the CDR3's place on the DNA is in doubt, the DNA is left out and the CDR3 is given as listed by TCRdb.

Germline V gene sequence: CDR1 SGHVS, CDR2 FQNEAQ. Including both end residues, the CDR3 is 13 amino acids long. V and J are TRBV7-8 and TRBJ2-7; TRBD1 was called by the table and not checked on the DNA. The TCR comes from a human donor with T large granular lymphocyte leukemia. Some clones in this sample may be carry-over from other donors' samples. The sequenced sample consisted of PBMCs. CDR3 loop: CASSLVEGQGVTT.